These 18 T cell receptor beta chains were all obtained from the same sample, sequenced in a study of blood T cell repertoires in COVID-19. Method: immunoSEQ multiplex PCR; TCRdb's copy keeps in-frame clones and lacks some. The repertoire holds some 200,000 clones, with about 87% as singletons. The sample comprised peripheral blood. Receptors were obtained from a man aged 65 to 79 with acute or convalescent COVID-19.

The rearrangement uses TRBV7-8 and TRBJ2-7; 12 bases are a match to TRBD2. V trimming: 0 bases; J trimming: 5 bases; junction bases outside the gene matches: 8. CDR1 is SGHVS and CDR2 is FQNEAQ in the germline V gene. The CDR3 runs 17 residues. CDR3 sequence (DNA): TGTGCCAGCAGCTTAGCCGGGGTAGGACTAGCGGGACACGAGCAGTACTTC. It codes for CASSLAGVGLAGHEQYF.

This clone appeared a few times. The chain is built from TRBV2 and TRBJ1-2, with D maybe TRBD1 (5 bases). The V gene lost 7 bases and the J gene lost 6 bases, with 15 bases spanning the gap. Germline CDR1 SNHLY, CDR2 FYNNEI. The CDR3 has 13 residues. Written as DNA, the CDR3 is TGTGCCAGCATATGGGGCAGGGATGATGGCTACACCTTC. It is translated as CASIWGRDDGYTF.

J is TRBJ2-2 and V is TRBV7-8; 7 nucleotides agree with TRBD2. The CDR3 extends over 16 amino acids. The germline V gene has CDR1 SGHVS and CDR2 FQNEAQ. Trimming cost V 6 bases and J 4 bases; bases outside gene matches: 11. The CDR3 spells CASRLRLAEFTGELFF. The CDR3 nucleotides read TGTGCCAGCAGGTTACGGCTAGCGGAGTTCACCGGGGAGCTGTTTTTT.

The V call is TRBV3-1 (or the pseudogene TRBV3-2), the J call TRBJ2-2; D is possibly TRBD1 (6 bases). The germline gives CDR1 LGHDT, CDR2 YNNKEL (reference sequence). Deletions cut 4 bases from V and 5 bases from J, with 8 bases between. The CDR3 runs to 13 residues. CDR3 protein: CASSPGVTGELFF. The CDR3 bases are TGTGCCAGCAGCCCAGGGGTTACCGGGGAGCTGTTTTTT.

The chain recombines TRBV3-1 (or the pseudogene TRBV3-2) with TRBJ1-2; no reliable D call. Between the trimmed V and J ends, which lost 0 bases and 5 bases, there was a span of 10 bases. Germline V gene data show CDR1 as LGHDT and CDR2 as YNNKEL (reference sequence). The CDR3 is 14 residues long. Here the CDR3 DNA reads TGTGCCAGCAGCCAAGATGAACAGAGATATGGCTACACCTTC. This sequence encodes CASSQDEQRYGYTF.

This chain uses TRBV28 with TRBJ1-2; perhaps TRBD1 as D (6 bases). The germline CDR1 and CDR2 sequences are MDHEN and SYDVKM. This CDR3 contains 14 residues. Trimming took off 3 bases at V and 6 bases at J, with 14 bases between the two ends. This CDR3 is CASSLIGDNDGYTF. The CDR3 region has the DNA TGTGCCAGCAGTTTGATTGGGGACAATGATGGCTACACCTTC.

The chain uses TRBV30 and TRBJ1-2; 9 bases agree with TRBD1. The CDR3 has 12 residues. The V gene's germline CDR1 is GTSNPN and CDR2 SVGIG (reference sequence). The V and J ends lost 5 bases and 6 bases, in that order; junction bases with no gene match: 4. This chain's CDR3 is CAWGQGWDGYTF. As DNA, the CDR3 is TGTGCCTGGGGACAGGGGTGGGATGGCTACACCTTC.

Turning to this clone: This CDR3 is also generated by other DNA sequences in the sample. The chain uses TRBV28 and TRBJ1-1; 12 bases map to TRBD1. V lost 8 bases and J lost 2; bases outside the gene matches: 12. The V gene's germline CDR1 is MDHEN and CDR2 SYDVKM. This CDR3 is built from 17 residues. CDR3 sequence (DNA): TGTGCCAGCCGGGGGGGGACAGGGGGCAGGTTAAACACTGAAGCTTTCTTT. This codes for CASRGGTGGRLNTEAFF.

On this clone itself: Other DNA variants within this sample encode the same CDR3. The J gene is TRBJ1-1, the V gene TRBV30; no definite D call. From germline, CDR1 is GTSNPN and CDR2 SVGIG (reference sequence). Trimming took off 0 bases at V and 1 base at J, with 6 bases between the two ends. The CDR3 consists of 13 residues. CDR3 sequence: CAWSVRGNTEAFF. The CDR3 DNA reads as TGTGCCTGGAGTGTCCGGGGGAACACTGAAGCTTTCTTT.

This chain uses TRBV5-1 with TRBJ2-1; 14 bases line up with TRBD2. Looked up from germline, CDR1 is SGHRS and CDR2 is YFSETQ. J gave up 7 bases and V 2 bases, and 5 bases lay outside the gene matches. The CDR3 runs 16 residues. This CDR3 reads CASSFETSGRGNEQFF. The CDR3, as DNA: TGCGCCAGCAGCTTTGAGACTAGCGGGAGGGGGAATGAGCAGTTCTTC.

There are a few counts of this clone. The same CDR3 can be traced to other DNA sequences in this sample. The chain uses TRBV5-1 and TRBJ2-7; 11 positions match TRBD2. With V trimmed by 0 bases and J by 4 bases, 3 bases remained unmatched. Per the germline V gene, CDR1 is SGHRS and CDR2 is YFSETQ. This CDR3 spans 15 amino acids. CDR3 DNA: TGCGCCAGCAGCTTGGAGGGGACTAGCGGTTACGAGCAGTACTTC. It specifies CASSLEGTSGYEQYF.

The chain is built from TRBV5-1 and TRBJ2-1; 11 bases are shared with TRBD2. V dropped 1 base and J dropped 5; count of bases not matched to a gene: 2. The CDR3 has 15 amino acids. From germline, CDR1 is SGHRS and CDR2 YFSETQ. The CDR3 reads CASSLKLAGDNEQFF. The CDR3 DNA sequence: TGCGCCAGCAGCTTGAAACTAGCGGGAGACAATGAGCAGTTCTTC.

The chain has TRBV27 and TRBJ1-5; 7 bases align to TRBD1. Looked up from germline, CDR1 is MNHEY and CDR2 is SMNVEV (reference sequence). After removal of 4 bases from V and 4 bases from J, the junction contained 4 bases not matched to a gene. The CDR3 has 14 residues. The CDR3 nucleotides read TGTGCCAGCAGTTCGACAGGGTGGAATCAGCCCCAGCATTTT. It specifies CASSSTGWNQPQHF.

V and J are TRBV19 and TRBJ1-5; perhaps TRBD1 as D (6 bases). Germline CDR1 is LNHDA and CDR2 is SQIVND (reference sequence). Between the trimmed V and J ends, which lost 5 bases and 2 bases, there was a span of 16 bases. The CDR3 spans 16 residues. CDR3 in DNA: TGTGCCAGTAGTGACTTGACAGGTTCGGGCAATCAGCCCCAGCATTTT. Translated, it gives CASSDLTGSGNQPQHF. Based on the CDR3 plus reference TRBV19 and TRBJ1-5, the full variable domain is DGGITQSPKYLFRKEGQNVTLSCEQNLNHDAMYWYRQDPGQGLRLIYYSQIVNDFQKGDIAEGYSVSREKKESFPLTVTSAQKNPTAFYLCASSDLTGSGNQPQHFGDGTRLSIL.

V is TRBV10-3 and J is TRBJ2-3; 7 bases match TRBD2. With 6 bases clipped from V and 3 bases from J, the junction kept 3 bases outside the gene matches. Looked up from germline, CDR1 is ENHRY and CDR2 is SYGVKD. The CDR3 contains 13 residues. CDR3 sequence (DNA): TGTGCCATCAGGGACGGGGGGACAGATACGCAGTATTTT. This encodes CAIRDGGTDTQYF.

This chain connects TRBV28 to TRBJ2-5; 11 bases are a match to TRBD2. The CDR3 extends over 17 amino acids. Germline-derived CDR1 and CDR2 are MDHEN and SYDVKM. J gave up 5 bases and V 3 bases, and 11 bases lay outside the gene matches. In DNA form, the CDR3 reads TGTGCCAGCAGTTTTGTCGTACTAGCGGGAGCAAGGGAGACCCAGTACTTC. This sequence encodes CASSFVVLAGARETQYF.

The rearrangement uses TRBV12-3 or TRBV12-4 and TRBJ1-5, with D perhaps TRBD1 (5 bases). The CDR3 has 13 amino acids. V was shortened by 7 bases and J by 4 bases, with 11 bases between the two germline ends. DNA for the CDR3: TGTGCCAGCAAACTACAGGAGAATCAGCCCCAGCATTTT. It translates to CASKLQENQPQHF.

The rearrangement links TRBV2 to TRBJ2-7, with 10 bases that match TRBD2. Losses at the gene ends were 7 bases for V and 3 bases for J; bases not matched to a gene: 6. The V gene's germline CDR1 is SNHLY and CDR2 FYNNEI. CDR3 size: 14 residues. The chain's CDR3 is CASNDASGSYEQYF. CDR3 in DNA: TGTGCCAGCAATGACGCTAGCGGGAGCTACGAGCAGTACTTC.